The 14 T cell receptor beta chains given below trace back to one sample, sequenced in a study of CD8 T cells in ankylosing spondylitis. TCRdb reanalysed the 5' RACE reads using MiXCR and keeps one entry per CDR3 protein. The sample consists of around 130,000 distinct CDR3 sequences, roughly 9% of them appearing once. Sequencing was carried out using blood, either unsorted or a sorted T cell fraction (not recorded which). The receptors stem from a male donor with ankylosing spondylitis or in good health (not recorded which).

This clonotype showed up many times. This chain connects TRBV20-1 to TRBJ2-4, with D unresolved. Germline values: CDR1 DFQATT, CDR2 SNEGSKA (reference sequence). This CDR3 is built from 13 residues. V was trimmed by 0 bases and J by 9 bases, leaving 12 bases between them. Here the CDR3 DNA reads TGCAGTGCTAGAGATTTGGTAGGAGCCATTCAGTACTTC. It yields the protein CSARDLVGAIQYF.

In its sample, this clonotype was seen many times. V usage is TRBV9 and J usage is TRBJ1-6; tentatively, D is TRBD1 (5 bases). V was trimmed by 5 bases and J by 9 bases, leaving 15 bases between them. The CDR3 has 14 residues. CDR1 and CDR2 (germline): SGDLS, YYNGEE. The chain's CDR3 is CASSEIGVGSPLHF. CDR3 nucleotides: TGTGCCAGCAGTGAAATAGGGGTCGGTTCACCCCTCCACTTT.

The chain carries TRBV12-3 or TRBV12-4 and TRBJ2-2; perhaps TRBD1 as D (7 bases). Trimming removed 6 bases from V and 7 bases from J, with 15 bases in between. The CDR3 length is 14 residues. CDR3 sequence: CASSQGVRGGELFF. The CDR3 region has the DNA TGTGCCAGCAGCCAGGGGGTGCGGGGCGGGGAGCTGTTTTTT.

Concerning this clonotype: A much larger clone differs by one base, so this may be a read error. The J gene is TRBJ2-1, the V gene TRBV20-1; TRBD2 matches 11 bases. This CDR3 has 15 amino acids. The V and J ends lost 3 bases and 13 bases, in that order; junction bases with no gene match: 14. Germline CDR1 and CDR2: DFQATT and SNEGSKA (reference sequence). CDR3 DNA sequence: TGCAGTGCTAGGGAAGGACTAGCGGGTTCAAAAGACCAGTTCTTC. Protein sequence: CSAREGLAGSKDQFF.

This clonotype was observed many times. V gene TRBV20-1 combines with J gene TRBJ2-1; 10 bases match TRBD2. The CDR3 runs to 18 residues. Trimming at V came to 3 bases and at J to 10 bases, leaving 21 bases not matched to a gene. Germline V gene lookup returns CDR1 DFQATT and CDR2 SNEGSKA (reference sequence). This chain's CDR3 is CSASARTSGMGAYIEQFF. As DNA, the CDR3 is TGCAGTGCTAGCGCCCGGACTAGCGGTATGGGGGCCTACATCGAGCAGTTCTTC.

In this sample, this clonotype turned up many times. The V call is TRBV9, the J call TRBJ2-3; TRBD2 is a possible D gene (5 bases). Germline CDR1 reads SGDLS; CDR2 reads YYNGEE. Trimming shortened V by 6 bases and J by 1 base, and 12 bases separated the two germline ends. The CDR3 consists of 14 residues. CDR3 loop: CASTHEGGTDTQYF. The CDR3 region has the DNA TGTGCCAGCACCCATGAGGGAGGCACAGATACGCAGTATTTT. The full variable domain, rest sourced from reference TRBV9 and TRBJ2-3, is DSGVTQTPKHLITATGQRVTLRCSPRSGDLSVYWYQQSLDQGLQFLIQYYNGEERAKGNILERFSAQQFPDLHSELNLSSLELGDSALYFCASTHEGGTDTQYFGPGTRLTVL.

The table lists this clonotype with many counts. The V gene is TRBV20-1, the J gene TRBJ2-5, with 9 positions matching TRBD2. From germline, CDR1 is DFQATT and CDR2 SNEGSKA (reference sequence). J lost 5 bases, V lost 3 bases, and 19 bases had no gene match. The CDR3 is 18 residues long. Here the CDR3 reads CSASGVGLAGEVWETQYF. In DNA form, the CDR3 reads TGCAGTGCTAGCGGTGTGGGGTTAGCGGGAGAGGTCTGGGAGACCCAGTACTTC.

V usage is TRBV7-2 and J usage is TRBJ2-3; D unresolved. The V gene lost 5 bases and the J gene lost 3 bases, with 6 bases spanning the gap. The V gene's germline CDR1 is SGHTA and CDR2 FQGNSA. The length of the CDR3 is 12 residues. DNA for the CDR3: TGTGCCAGCAGCCCCTGGACAGATACGCAGTATTTT. Its translation is CASSPWTDTQYF.

Ten or more counts support this clonotype. The chain carries TRBV20-1 and TRBJ2-1, with D possibly matching TRBD2 (6 bases). The V gene's germline CDR1 is DFQATT and CDR2 SNEGSKA (reference sequence). The CDR3 extends over 13 amino acids. Trimming took off 6 bases at V and 9 bases at J, with 18 bases between the two ends. CDR3 sequence reads: CSAQPGRVGEQFF. Here the CDR3 DNA reads TGCAGTGCCCAGCCCGGGAGAGTCGGTGAGCAGTTCTTC.

This clonotype has at least ten counts. This sequence joins TRBV6-5 and TRBJ2-5; TRBD2 might be the D (5 bases). The CDR3 runs 16 residues. The ends were cut back, 6 bases at V and 1 base at J, with 18 bases in the middle. Germline values: CDR1 MNHEY, CDR2 SVGAGI. The CDR3 DNA follows: TGTGCCAGCAGACTCGGGATTAGCGATATCCAAGAGACCCAGTACTTC. This encodes CASRLGISDIQETQYF.

The V call is TRBV20-1, the J call TRBJ2-7, with 11 positions matching TRBD2. Germline V gene lookup returns CDR1 DFQATT and CDR2 SNEGSKA (reference sequence). Trimming at V came to 1 base and at J to 6 bases, leaving 8 bases not matched to a gene. This CDR3 region has 15 residues. The CDR3 DNA sequence: TGCAGTGCTAGAGTATGGGGGACTAGCGGTGGCGAGCAGTACTTC. Protein sequence: CSARVWGTSGGEQYF.

Many counts were recorded for this clonotype. The chain has TRBV5-6 and TRBJ1-5, with D unclear. V shed 3 bases and J shed 4 bases, with 14 bases lying between them. The germline V gene has CDR1 SGHDT and CDR2 YYEEEE. The CDR3 is 15 residues long. This CDR3 reads CASSYNRGINQPQHF. DNA of the CDR3: TGTGCCAGCAGCTATAACCGGGGAATAAATCAGCCCCAGCATTTT.

The chain links TRBV7-6 to TRBJ1-6; D is uncertain. This CDR3 is 17 amino acids long. Germline-derived CDR1 and CDR2 are SGHVS and FNYEAQ. The V end was cut by 11 bases, the J end by 5 bases, with 25 bases between. As DNA, the CDR3 is TGTGCCTTCAGTTTCCGGACGGGAAGCAATGATAATTCACCCCTCCACTTT. Translating it yields CAFSFRTGSNDNSPLHF.

There are many counts of this clonotype. The V and J genes are TRBV29-1 and TRBJ2-3, with D possibly TRBD1 on 5 matching bases. V shed 6 bases and J shed 7 bases, with 8 bases lying between them. The germline V gene has CDR1 SQVTM and CDR2 ANQGSEA. The CDR3 has 10 residues. The CDR3 sequence is CSVGEYTQYF. The CDR3 DNA reads TGCAGCGTAGGGGAATATACGCAGTATTTT.